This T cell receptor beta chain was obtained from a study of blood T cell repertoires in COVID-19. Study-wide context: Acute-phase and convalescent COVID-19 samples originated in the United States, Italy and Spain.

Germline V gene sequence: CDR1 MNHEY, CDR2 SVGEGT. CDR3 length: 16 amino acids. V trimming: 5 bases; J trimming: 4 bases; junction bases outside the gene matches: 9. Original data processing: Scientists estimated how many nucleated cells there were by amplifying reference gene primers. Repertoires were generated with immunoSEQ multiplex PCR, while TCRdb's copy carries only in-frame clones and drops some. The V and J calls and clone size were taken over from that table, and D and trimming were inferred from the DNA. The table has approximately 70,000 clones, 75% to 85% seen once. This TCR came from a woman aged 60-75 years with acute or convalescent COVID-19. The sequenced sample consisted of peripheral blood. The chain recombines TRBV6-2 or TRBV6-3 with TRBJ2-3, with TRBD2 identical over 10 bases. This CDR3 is CASSTLLAGSPDTQYF. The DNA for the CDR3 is TGTGCCAGCAGTACATTACTAGCGGGGTCCCCAGATACGCAGTATTTT.